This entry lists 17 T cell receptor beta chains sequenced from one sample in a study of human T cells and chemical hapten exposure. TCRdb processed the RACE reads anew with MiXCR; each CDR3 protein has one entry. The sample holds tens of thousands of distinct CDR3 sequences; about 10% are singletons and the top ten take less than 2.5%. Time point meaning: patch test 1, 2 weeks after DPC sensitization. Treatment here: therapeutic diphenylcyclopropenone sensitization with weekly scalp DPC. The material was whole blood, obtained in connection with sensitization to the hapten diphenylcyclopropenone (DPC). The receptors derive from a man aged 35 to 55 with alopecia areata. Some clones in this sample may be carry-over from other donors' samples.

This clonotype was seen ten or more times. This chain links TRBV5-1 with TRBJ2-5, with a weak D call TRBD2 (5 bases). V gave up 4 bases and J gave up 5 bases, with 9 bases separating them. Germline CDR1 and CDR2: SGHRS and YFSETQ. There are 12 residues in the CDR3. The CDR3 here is CASSGESETQYF. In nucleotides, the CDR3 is TGCGCCAGCAGCGGGGAGTCTGAGACCCAGTACTTC.

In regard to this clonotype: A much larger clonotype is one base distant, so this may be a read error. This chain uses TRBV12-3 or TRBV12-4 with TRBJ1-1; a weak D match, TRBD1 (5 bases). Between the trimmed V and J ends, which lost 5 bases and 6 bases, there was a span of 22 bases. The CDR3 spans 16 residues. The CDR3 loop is CASSAALGGEKPEAFF. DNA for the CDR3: TGTGCCAGCAGTGCGGCTCTTGGGGGGGAAAAGCCTGAAGCTTTCTTT.

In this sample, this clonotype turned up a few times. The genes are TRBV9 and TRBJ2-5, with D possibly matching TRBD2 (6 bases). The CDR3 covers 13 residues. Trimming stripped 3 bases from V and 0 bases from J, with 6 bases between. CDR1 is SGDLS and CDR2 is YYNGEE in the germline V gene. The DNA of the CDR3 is TGTGCCAGCAGCGGGGACTACCAAGAGACCCAGTACTTC. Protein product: CASSGDYQETQYF.

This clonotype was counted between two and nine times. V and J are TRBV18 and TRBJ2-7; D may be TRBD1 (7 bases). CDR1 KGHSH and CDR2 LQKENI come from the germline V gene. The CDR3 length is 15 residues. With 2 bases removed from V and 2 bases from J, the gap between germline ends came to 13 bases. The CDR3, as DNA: TGTGCCAGCTCACCAGGCAGGGGGGCGACCTACGAGCAGTACTTC. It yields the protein CASSPGRGATYEQYF.

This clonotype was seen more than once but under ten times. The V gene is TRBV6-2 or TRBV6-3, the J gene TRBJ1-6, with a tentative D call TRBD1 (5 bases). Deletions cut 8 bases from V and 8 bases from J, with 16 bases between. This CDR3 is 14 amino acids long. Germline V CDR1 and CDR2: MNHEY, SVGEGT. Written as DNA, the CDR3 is TGTGCCAGCGAGACGTATGGGGGATATTCACCCCTCCACTTT. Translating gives CASETYGGYSPLHF.

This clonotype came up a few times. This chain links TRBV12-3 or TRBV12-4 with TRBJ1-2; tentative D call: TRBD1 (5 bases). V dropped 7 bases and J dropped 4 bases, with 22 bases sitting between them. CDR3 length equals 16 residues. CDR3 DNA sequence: TGTGCCAGCACTTCCCGGGGGGGAGACTATTCCTATGGCTACACCTTC. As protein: CASTSRGGDYSYGYTF.

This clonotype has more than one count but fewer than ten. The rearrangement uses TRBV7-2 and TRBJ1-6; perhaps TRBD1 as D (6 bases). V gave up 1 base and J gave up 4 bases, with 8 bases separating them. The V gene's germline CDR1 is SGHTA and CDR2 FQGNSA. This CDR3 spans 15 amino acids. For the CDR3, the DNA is TGTGCCAGCAGCTTAGAGGACAGATATAATTCACCCCTCCACTTT. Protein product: CASSLEDRYNSPLHF.

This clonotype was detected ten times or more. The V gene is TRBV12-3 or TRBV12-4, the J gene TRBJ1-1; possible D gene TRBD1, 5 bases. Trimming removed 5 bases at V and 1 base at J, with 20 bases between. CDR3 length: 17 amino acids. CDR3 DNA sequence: TGTGCCAGCAGTCCTGGTTGGACAACAGCAAAGAACACTGAAGCTTTCTTT. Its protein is CASSPGWTTAKNTEAFF.

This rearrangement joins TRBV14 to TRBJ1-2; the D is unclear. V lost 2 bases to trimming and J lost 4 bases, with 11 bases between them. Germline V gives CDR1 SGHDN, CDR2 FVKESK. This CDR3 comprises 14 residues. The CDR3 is CASSQTGGGYGYTF. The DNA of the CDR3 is TGTGCCAGCAGCCAAACCGGCGGAGGCTATGGCTACACCTTC.

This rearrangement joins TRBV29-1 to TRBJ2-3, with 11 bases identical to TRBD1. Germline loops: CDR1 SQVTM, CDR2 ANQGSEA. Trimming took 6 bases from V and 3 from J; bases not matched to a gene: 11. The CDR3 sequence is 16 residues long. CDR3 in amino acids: CSVDNPGQGVTDTQYF. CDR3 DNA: TGCAGCGTAGATAACCCGGGACAGGGGGTTACAGATACGCAGTATTTT.

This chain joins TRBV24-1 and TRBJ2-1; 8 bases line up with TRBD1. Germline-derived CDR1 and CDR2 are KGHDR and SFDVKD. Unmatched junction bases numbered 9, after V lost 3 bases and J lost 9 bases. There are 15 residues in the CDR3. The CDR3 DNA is TGTGCCACCAGTGATCCAGGCAGGGGGCTTAGTGAGCAGTTCTTC. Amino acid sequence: CATSDPGRGLSEQFF.

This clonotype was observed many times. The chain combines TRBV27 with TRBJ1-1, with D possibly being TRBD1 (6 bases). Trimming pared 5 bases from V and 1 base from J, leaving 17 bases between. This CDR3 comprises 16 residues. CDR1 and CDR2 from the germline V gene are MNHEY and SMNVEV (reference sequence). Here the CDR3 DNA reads TGTGCCAGCAGTCCCCGTCGACTGGACAGGAACACTGAAGCTTTCTTT. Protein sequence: CASSPRRLDRNTEAFF.

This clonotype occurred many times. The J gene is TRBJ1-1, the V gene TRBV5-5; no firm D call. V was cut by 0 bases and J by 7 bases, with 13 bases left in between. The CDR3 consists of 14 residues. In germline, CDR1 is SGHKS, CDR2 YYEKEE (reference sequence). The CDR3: CASSLETGSGEAFF. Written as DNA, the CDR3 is TGTGCCAGCAGCTTGGAGACTGGCAGTGGTGAAGCTTTCTTT.

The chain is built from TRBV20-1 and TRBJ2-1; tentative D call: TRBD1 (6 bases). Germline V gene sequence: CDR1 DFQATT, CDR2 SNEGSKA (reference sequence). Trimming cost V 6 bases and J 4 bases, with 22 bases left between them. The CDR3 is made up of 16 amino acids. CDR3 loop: CSAAISTGTTYNEQFF. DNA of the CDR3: TGCAGTGCCGCTATCTCGACAGGCACTACTTACAATGAGCAGTTCTTC.

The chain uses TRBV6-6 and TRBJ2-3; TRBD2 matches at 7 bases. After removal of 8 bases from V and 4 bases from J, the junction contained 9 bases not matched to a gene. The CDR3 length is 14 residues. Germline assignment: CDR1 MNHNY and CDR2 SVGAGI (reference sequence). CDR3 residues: CASLLRREADTQYF. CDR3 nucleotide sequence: TGTGCCAGCTTACTCCGCCGGGAGGCAGATACGCAGTATTTT.

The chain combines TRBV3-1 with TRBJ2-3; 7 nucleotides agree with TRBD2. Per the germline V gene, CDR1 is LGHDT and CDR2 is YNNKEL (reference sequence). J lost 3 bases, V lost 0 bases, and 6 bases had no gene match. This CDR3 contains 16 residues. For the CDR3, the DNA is TGTGCCAGCAGCCAAGATCGCGGGGGAGCGACAGATACGCAGTATTTT. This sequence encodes CASSQDRGGATDTQYF.

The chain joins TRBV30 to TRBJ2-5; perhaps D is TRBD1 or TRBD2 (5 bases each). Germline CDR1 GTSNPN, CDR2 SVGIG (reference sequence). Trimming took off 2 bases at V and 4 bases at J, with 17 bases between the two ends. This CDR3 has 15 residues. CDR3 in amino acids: CAWSPGAGRRETQYF. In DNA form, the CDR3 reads TGTGCCTGGAGTCCCGGGGCCGGCAGGCGAGAGACCCAGTACTTC.